These T cell receptor beta chains were read from a single sample in a study of breast tumors, draining lymph nodes, adjacent tissues. MiXCR, applied by TCRdb to the multiplex PCR reads, yields one record per CDR3 protein. The table records about 100,000 distinct CDR3 sequences, about 20% of them present only once. Specimen: axillary lymph node tissue. The source of these receptors is a female donor with breast cancer. Some clones in this sample may be carry-over from other donors' samples. CDR3s include the opening cysteine and the closing phenylalanine or tryptophan. The D gene is left open where the match is weak. Some rows have no size entry. The others give once, few or many, or a class for an expanded clone.

v_call,d_call,j_call,clone_size,cdr3_nt,cdr3_aa
TRBV11-3,.,TRBJ2-3,many,TGTGCCAGCAGCTCCTCGTTTATCGATACGCAGTATTTT,CASSSSFIDTQYF
TRBV11-2,TRBD1,TRBJ1-2,many,TGTGCCAGCAGCACTCAGAGACAGGGACGAGGCTACACCTTC,CASSTQRQGRGYTF
TRBV28,.,TRBJ1-2,.,TGTGCCAGCAGTCTACAGGCGAGTTCCTATGGCTACACCTTC,CASSLQASSYGYTF
TRBV7-9,.,TRBJ1-2,.,TGTGCCAGCAGCCCCCCGGGACCGCCTCGGTATGGCTACACCTTC,CASSPPGPPRYGYTF
TRBV6-1,.,TRBJ1-2,.,TGTGCCAGCGGAGAGGGTATCGGACCCTATGGCTACACCTTC,CASGEGIGPYGYTF
TRBV24-1,.,TRBJ2-5,many,TGTGCCACCAGTGATTTGAAGTTTGGGGGGAGAGAGACCCAGTACTTC,CATSDLKFGGRETQYF
TRBV9,.,TRBJ2-1,many,TGTGCCAGCAGCGTTTCAACAGGTAATGAGCAGTTCTTC,CASSVSTGNEQFF
TRBV5-4,TRBD2,TRBJ2-1,.,TGTGCCAGCAGCTTGGCCGGGACTAGCGGGATAAATGAGCAGTTCTTC,CASSLAGTSGINEQFF
TRBV6-6,TRBD2,TRBJ2-5,.,TGTGCCAGCAGGGGGGTTACTAGCGGGGGTCAAGAGACCCAGTACTTC,CASRGVTSGGQETQYF
TRBV6-1,.,TRBJ1-6,.,TGTGCCGGCAGTGAAGCGCCTCGTCTTCGACCACCCCTCCACTTT,CAGSEAPRLRPPLHF
TRBV14,TRBD1,TRBJ1-2,.,TGTGCCAGCAGCCGAGGACAGGGTCGCGGGGACTACACCTTC,CASSRGQGRGDYTF
TRBV6-5,TRBD2,TRBJ2-7,.,TGTGCCAGCAGCCGGGACCCGGGAGGCGAGCAGTACTTC,CASSRDPGGEQYF
TRBV20-1,TRBD2,TRBJ2-3,many,TGCAGTGCCCCGACTAGCGGGATGGATACGCAGTATTTT,CSAPTSGMDTQYF
TRBV12-3/TRBV12-4,.,TRBJ2-6,few,TGTGCCAGCAGCCGAACCGGGACCGTAAGCTCTGGGGCCAACGTCCTGACTTTC,CASSRTGTVSSGANVLTF
TRBV27,TRBD1,TRBJ2-7,many,TGTGCCAGCAGTTTTGGGGGGTGGACAGGGGTTGACGAGCAGTACTTC,CASSFGGWTGVDEQYF
TRBV12-5,.,TRBJ1-2,many,TGTGCTAGTGGTTTGGTACTCGGGCAGCACTACTATGGCTACACCTTC,CASGLVLGQHYYGYTF
TRBV20-1,.,TRBJ1-2,many,TGCAGTGCTAGAGGGAGAGGGGTCTATGGCTACACCTTC,CSARGRGVYGYTF
TRBV7-2,TRBD2,TRBJ2-1,many,TGTGCCAGCAGATACTGGGGGGGTCGGGATGAGCAGTTCTTC,CASRYWGGRDEQFF
TRBV2,.,TRBJ2-2,few,TGTGCCAGCAGCCGAAACGACATACTGAACACCGGGGAGCTGTTTTTT,CASSRNDILNTGELFF
TRBV20-1,.,TRBJ1-4,many,TGCAGTGCCCGAAGCCCAGGGCTTGCTGAAAAACTGTTTTTT,CSARSPGLAEKLFF
TRBV9,TRBD2,TRBJ2-1,many,TGTGCCAGCAGCGCACGTGGGGGGGGCTACAATGAGCAGTTCTTC,CASSARGGGYNEQFF
TRBV9,.,TRBJ2-2,many,TGTGCCAGCAGCGTAGGGGGGTTGAACACCGGGGAGCTGTTTTTT,CASSVGGLNTGELFF
TRBV28,TRBD1,TRBJ2-5,.,TGTGCCAGCAGCAGTCCCGGGACAGCAGCCTGGGAGACCCAGTACTTC,CASSSPGTAAWETQYF